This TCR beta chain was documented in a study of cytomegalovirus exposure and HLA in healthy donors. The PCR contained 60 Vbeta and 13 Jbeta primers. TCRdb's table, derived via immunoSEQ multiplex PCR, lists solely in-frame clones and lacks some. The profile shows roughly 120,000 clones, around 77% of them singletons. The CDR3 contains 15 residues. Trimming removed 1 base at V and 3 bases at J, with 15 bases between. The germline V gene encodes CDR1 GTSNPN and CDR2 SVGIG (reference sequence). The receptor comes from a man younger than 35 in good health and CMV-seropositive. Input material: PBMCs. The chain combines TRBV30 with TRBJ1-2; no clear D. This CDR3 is CAWSGPRPNYYGYTF. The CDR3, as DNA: TGTGCCTGGAGTGGCCCCAGGCCCAATTACTATGGCTACACCTTC.